A single sample is the source of the 25 T cell receptor beta chains below, sequenced in a study of OX40 agonist ivuxolimab in advanced cancers. Profiling relied on immunoSEQ multiplex PCR, and the TCRdb table lists in-frame clones only, not all of them. The table shows about 73,000 clones, with 65% to 90% occurring only once. Sequencing used CD4+ or CD8+ T cells sorted from blood, obtained in a trial of the OX40 agonist ivuxolimab. The receptors come from an adult with an advanced solid tumor such as melanoma, head and neck, liver or kidney cancer.

V usage is TRBV5-1 and J usage is TRBJ2-3; 7 bases match TRBD1. This CDR3 comprises 15 residues. J gave up 0 bases and V 3 bases, and 4 bases lay outside the gene matches. Germline-derived CDR1 and CDR2 are SGHRS and YFSETQ. CDR3 region: CASSSPGQSTDTQYF. CDR3 bases: TGCGCCAGCAGCTCCCCGGGACAGAGCACAGATACGCAGTATTTT. Full variable domain (remainder filled in from reference TRBV5-1 and TRBJ2-3): KAGVTQTPRYLIKTRGQQVTLSCSPISGHRSVSWYQQTPGQGLQFLFEYFSETQRNKGNFPGRFSGRQFSNSRSEMNVSTLELGDSALYLCASSSPGQSTDTQYFGPGTRLTVL.

The chain recombines TRBV18 with TRBJ2-7, with 7 bases matching TRBD2. J lost 0 bases, V lost 2 bases, and 4 bases had no gene match. Germline V gene sequence: CDR1 KGHSH, CDR2 LQKENI. The CDR3 totals 15 residues. DNA of the CDR3: TGTGCCAGCTCACCAATGGGGGGGGACTCCTACGAGCAGTACTTC. It specifies CASSPMGGDSYEQYF.

The rearrangement joins TRBV6-1 to TRBJ2-7; perhaps TRBD1 as D (5 bases). The CDR3 length is 12 residues. Trimming removed 7 bases at V and 6 bases at J, with 13 bases between. Germline V CDR1 and CDR2: MNHNS, SASEGT. The CDR3: CASTRRGGEQYF. Here the CDR3 DNA reads TGTGCCAGCACCCGAAGGGGCGGCGAGCAGTACTTC.

The chain joins TRBV7-2 to TRBJ1-4; perhaps TRBD1 as D (6 bases). Trimming pared 1 base from V and 4 bases from J, leaving 13 bases between. Germline V gene sequence: CDR1 SGHTA, CDR2 FQGNSA. The CDR3 has 16 residues. CDR3 bases: TGTGCCAGCAGCTTAGATAGGACAGTCAATAATGAAAAACTGTTTTTT. It encodes CASSLDRTVNNEKLFF.

V and J are TRBV11-2 and TRBJ1-1; D gene uncertain. Germline V CDR1 and CDR2: SGHAT, FQNNGV. This CDR3 is built from 14 residues. The ends were cut back, 4 bases at V and 4 bases at J, with 13 bases in the middle. CDR3 loop: CASSSEWSSTEAFF. The DNA for the CDR3 is TGTGCCAGCAGCTCAGAGTGGAGTAGCACTGAAGCTTTCTTT.

The chain combines TRBV5-4 with TRBJ1-2, with D hard to call. The CDR3 contains 14 residues. Deletions cut 5 bases from V and 6 bases from J, with 17 bases between. Germline values: CDR1 SGHNT, CDR2 YYREEE (reference sequence). CDR3 sequence reads: CASSFTVETDGYTF. CDR3 DNA sequence: TGTGCCAGCAGTTTTACAGTGGAGACGGATGGCTACACCTTC.

This chain connects TRBV5-1 to TRBJ2-1; D may correspond to TRBD1 or TRBD2 (6 bases each). The V gene lost 0 bases and the J gene lost 9 bases, with 13 bases spanning the gap. CDR3 length: 14 amino acids. The germline gives CDR1 SGHRS, CDR2 YFSETQ. The CDR3 region is CASSLDREVSEQFF. DNA of the CDR3: TGCGCCAGCAGCTTGGACAGGGAGGTGAGTGAGCAGTTCTTC.

This clone was seen a handful of times. One junction end disagrees with the germline gene, perhaps due to a read error. The chain employs TRBV5-4 and TRBJ1-4; D gene unclear. The CDR3 contains 12 residues. Germline lookup yields CDR1 SGHNT and CDR2 YYREEE (reference sequence). The CDR3: CASSLSSGRPLF. The CDR3 bases are TGTGCCAGCAGCTTGTCCTCTGGCAGGCCCCTTTTT.

This clone was detected a few times. This rearrangement joins TRBV5-1 to TRBJ2-7; possibly TRBD1 for D (6 bases). The CDR3 covers 15 residues. Looked up from germline, CDR1 is SGHRS and CDR2 is YFSETQ. Trimming took off 4 bases at V and 0 bases at J, with 14 bases between the two ends. CDR3 sequence reads: CASSPGHTSSYEQYF. The CDR3, as DNA: TGCGCCAGCAGCCCGGGACACACGAGCTCCTACGAGCAGTACTTC.

The rearrangement links TRBV5-4 to TRBJ2-7; 9 bases line up with TRBD1. CDR1 is SGHNT, CDR2 YYREEE, per germline (reference sequence). The CDR3 runs 15 residues. Trimming removed 3 bases from V and 2 bases from J; junction bases left unmatched: 6. The DNA of the CDR3 is TGTGCCAGCAGCTCCCCCGGGACAGGGACCTACGAGCAGTACTTC. Its translation: CASSSPGTGTYEQYF.

The CDR3 loop reads CASSSAGQKNSPLHF. The CDR3 DNA reads TGCGCCAGCAGCTCGGCGGGACAGAAAAATTCACCCCTCCACTTT. The chain joins TRBV5-1 to TRBJ1-6; TRBD1 matches at 7 bases. Unmatched junction bases numbered 7, after V lost 3 bases and J lost 7 bases. Germline V gene lookup returns CDR1 SGHRS and CDR2 YFSETQ. This CDR3 contains 15 residues.

This clone showed up just a few times. This rearrangement joins TRBV6-4 to TRBJ1-6; D is unresolved. V gave up 3 bases and J gave up 7 bases, with 7 bases separating them. CDR3 length equals 13 residues. Germline lookup yields CDR1 MRHNA and CDR2 SNTAGT. CDR3 nucleotides: TGTGCCAGCAGTGAAGTGGAGAATTCACCCCTCCACTTT. Its protein is CASSEVENSPLHF.

This chain uses TRBV11-2 with TRBJ2-5; D is unclear. This CDR3 contains 13 residues. The V end lost 5 bases, the J end lost 5 bases, and 12 bases lay between the germline ends. CDR1 is SGHAT and CDR2 is FQNNGV in the germline V gene. This CDR3 is CASSPSVVETQYF. In DNA, the CDR3 is TGTGCCAGCAGCCCCTCCGTAGTGGAGACCCAGTACTTC.

The chain joins TRBV27 to TRBJ1-1; possible D gene TRBD1, 5 bases. From germline, CDR1 is MNHEY and CDR2 SMNVEV (reference sequence). The CDR3 sequence is 17 residues long. V dropped 3 bases and J dropped 1 base, with 18 bases sitting between them. The CDR3, as DNA: TGTGCCAGCAGTTTTAGTCGCGGGGGATCGAAGAACACTGAAGCTTTCTTT. It codes for CASSFSRGGSKNTEAFF.

The rearrangement links TRBV10-3 to TRBJ2-2, with D maybe TRBD1 (5 bases). The CDR3 is 16 amino acids. Trimming left V 6 bases short and J 1 base short, with 15 bases between. Germline CDR1 reads ENHRY; CDR2 reads SYGVKD. CDR3 in amino acids: CAISPETAMNTGELFF. The CDR3 nucleotides read TGTGCCATCAGCCCAGAGACAGCCATGAACACCGGGGAGCTGTTTTTT.

The genes are TRBV7-9 and TRBJ2-3; D remains ambiguous. Trimming stripped 0 bases from V and 0 bases from J, with 13 bases between. Germline V CDR1 and CDR2: SEHNR, FQNEAQ (reference sequence). This CDR3 comprises 17 residues. The CDR3: CASSLARGLVSTDTQYF. The CDR3 bases are TGTGCCAGCAGCTTAGCGAGAGGTCTGGTTAGCACAGATACGCAGTATTTT.

The table lists this clone with a count of one. The V call is TRBV4-1, the J call TRBJ1-4; no definite D call. V dropped 1 base and J dropped 0 bases, with 9 bases sitting between them. Germline CDR1 is MGHRA and CDR2 is YSYEKL. The CDR3 length is 16 residues. The chain's CDR3 is CASSQGTTATNEKLFF. The CDR3 bases are TGCGCCAGCAGCCAAGGTACAACAGCAACTAATGAAAAACTGTTTTTT.

V gene TRBV7-2 combines with J gene TRBJ2-1; D may be TRBD2 (6 bases). Germline CDR1 reads SGHTA; CDR2 reads FQGNSA. Trimming removed 0 bases at V and 2 bases at J, with 14 bases between. The CDR3 is 17 residues long. The CDR3: CASSLAIGGAAYNEQFF. The CDR3 DNA reads TGTGCCAGCAGCTTAGCGATAGGCGGGGCAGCCTACAATGAGCAGTTCTTC.

The genes are TRBV11-3 and TRBJ2-7; 7 nucleotides match TRBD1. CDR3 length equals 15 residues. Trimming took 1 base from V and 0 from J; bases not matched to a gene: 3. CDR1 is SGHNT and CDR2 is YENEEA in the germline V gene. Here the CDR3 DNA reads TGTGCCAGCAGCTTAGCCGGGACAGACTCCTACGAGCAGTACTTC. The encoded protein is CASSLAGTDSYEQYF.

The chain joins TRBV6-6 to TRBJ1-3; unclear D gene. Germline CDR1 reads MNHNY; CDR2 reads SVGAGI (reference sequence). This CDR3 region has 14 residues. Trimming stripped 0 bases from V and 3 bases from J, with 6 bases between. CDR3 in amino acids: CASSYSILGNTIYF. The CDR3 coding sequence is TGTGCCAGCAGTTACTCGATCCTTGGAAACACCATATATTTT.

A single count supports this clone. The rearrangement links TRBV27 to TRBJ2-7; D is perhaps TRBD1 (7 bases). CDR1 MNHEY and CDR2 SMNVEV come from the germline V gene (reference sequence). The V gene lost 2 bases and the J gene lost 6 bases, with 20 bases spanning the gap. This CDR3 is built from 16 residues. CDR3 nucleotides: TGTGCCAGCAGTTTACAAACTCACAGGGGAGGAGGCGAGCAGTACTTC. Protein product: CASSLQTHRGGGEQYF.

The chain has TRBV5-1 and TRBJ2-7, with D tentatively TRBD1 (5 bases). This CDR3 has 13 residues. V lost 1 base and J 5 bases, leaving 10 bases between the germline ends. Germline-derived CDR1 and CDR2 are SGHRS and YFSETQ. The DNA of the CDR3 is TGCGCCAGCAGCTTGAATGGGGCGGACGAGCAGTACTTC. Amino acid sequence: CASSLNGADEQYF.

This chain uses TRBV18 with TRBJ2-1; tentatively, D is TRBD1 (6 bases). V dropped 2 bases and J dropped 6 bases, with 14 bases sitting between them. Looked up from germline, CDR1 is KGHSH and CDR2 is LQKENI. The CDR3 totals 15 residues. In DNA form, the CDR3 reads TGTGCCAGCTCACCAGCGTCAGGGGCTATCAATGAGCAGTTCTTC. Translated: CASSPASGAINEQFF.

There are a few counts of this clone. This chain joins TRBV18 and TRBJ2-7; maybe TRBD2 (5 bases). This CDR3 spans 14 amino acids. V was pared by 3 bases and J by 0 bases, with 9 bases between. Germline V gene data show CDR1 as KGHSH and CDR2 as LQKENI. CDR3 loop: CASSPSGNSYEQYF. CDR3 DNA sequence: TGTGCCAGCTCACCTTCGGGGAACTCCTACGAGCAGTACTTC.

This chain joins TRBV7-6 and TRBJ2-3; 9 nucleotides agree with TRBD2. Looked up from germline, CDR1 is SGHVS and CDR2 is FNYEAQ. CDR3 length equals 20 residues. V gave up 1 base and J gave up 4 bases; unmatched junction bases: 18. The CDR3 spells CASSLDSPALAGWGSDTQYF. The CDR3 nucleotides are TGTGCCAGCAGCTTAGACTCACCGGCTCTAGCGGGGTGGGGATCAGATACGCAGTATTTT.